What follows are 18 T cell receptor beta chains derived from one specimen sequenced in a study of patients with pleural tuberculosis. TCRdb analysed the reads with MiXCR anew, one entry per CDR3 protein. The table has tens of thousands of distinct CDR3 sequences, under 8.5% seen once; the top ten hold around 15%. The receptors shown here come from a human donor with pleural tuberculosis.

This clonotype was seen repeatedly, ten times or more. This sequence joins TRBV29-1 and TRBJ1-1; D gene ambiguous. CDR3 length: 8 residues. CDR1 is SQVTM, CDR2 ANQGSEA, per germline. The V and J ends lost 7 bases and 8 bases respectively, with 5 bases between them. The DNA of the CDR3 is TGCAGCGCACCAGAAGCTTTCTTT. Translating gives CSAPEAFF.

This clonotype has more than one count but fewer than ten. This rearrangement joins TRBV11-1 to TRBJ2-3; 7 nucleotides agree with TRBD2. The ends lost 3 bases at V and 6 bases at J; junction bases unmatched: 6. This CDR3 has 14 amino acids. Germline V gene lookup returns CDR1 SGHAT and CDR2 FQDESV (reference sequence). This CDR3 reads CASSFGGSGDTQYF. As DNA, the CDR3 is TGTGCCAGCAGCTTCGGCGGGAGTGGGGATACGCAGTATTTT.

This clonotype was detected many times. The CDR3 reads CASSYPRVDDQPQHF. CDR3 nucleotide sequence: TGTGCCAGCAGTTATCCCCGGGTTGACGATCAGCCCCAGCATTTT. The V call is TRBV6-2 or TRBV6-3, the J call TRBJ1-5; D unresolved. Between the trimmed V and J ends, which lost 3 bases and 5 bases, there was a span of 14 bases. Per germline, CDR1 MNHEY and CDR2 SVGEGT. The CDR3 runs to 15 residues.

This clonotype was seen at least ten times. This chain links TRBV2 with TRBJ2-1, with TRBD2 matching over 14 bases. From germline, CDR1 is SNHLY and CDR2 FYNNEI. CDR3 size: 17 residues. Trimming removed 3 bases from V and 9 bases from J; junction bases left unmatched: 10. CDR3 coding DNA: TGTGCCAGCAGTGATATAGGGACTAGCGGGAGTTCGGGTGAGCAGTTCTTC. Its translation is CASSDIGTSGSSGEQFF.

This clonotype was seen at least ten times. The V call is TRBV4-1, the J call TRBJ2-3; unclear D gene. Trimming shortened V by 0 bases and J by 6 bases, and 7 bases separated the two germline ends. Germline V gene data show CDR1 as MGHRA and CDR2 as YSYEKL. The CDR3 has 13 residues. CDR3 sequence reads: CASSQDPGDTQYF. The CDR3 DNA sequence: TGCGCCAGCAGCCAAGATCCTGGTGATACGCAGTATTTT.

This clonotype appeared many times. The chain uses TRBV20-1 and TRBJ2-5; 10 bases agree with TRBD2. The CDR3 is made up of 16 amino acids. With V trimmed by 3 bases and J by 2 bases, 9 bases remained unmatched. Germline V gene sequence: CDR1 DFQATT, CDR2 SNEGSKA (reference sequence). The CDR3 coding sequence is TGCAGTGCTAGGAATCGAGCGGGAGGGATACAAGAGACCCAGTACTTC. The encoded protein is CSARNRAGGIQETQYF.

The chain joins TRBV29-1 to TRBJ1-1, with TRBD1 matching 8 bases. Germline-derived CDR1 and CDR2 are SQVTM and ANQGSEA. The V gene end was trimmed by 4 bases and the J gene end by 3 bases; junction bases not matched to a gene: 10. There are 15 residues in the CDR3. The CDR3 region has the DNA TGCAGCGTTGTAGGATGGCAGGGGGCGGACACTGAAGCTTTCTTT. Protein sequence: CSVVGWQGADTEAFF.

This clonotype was seen ten or more times. The gene calls are TRBV28 and TRBJ1-2, with D perhaps matching TRBD1 (6 bases). Per germline, CDR1 MDHEN and CDR2 SYDVKM. V was pared by 5 bases and J by 4 bases, with 14 bases between. This CDR3 is 14 amino acids long. As DNA, the CDR3 is TGTGCCAGCAGTCACTCACCACAGGGCTATGGCTACACCTTC. Its protein is CASSHSPQGYGYTF.

This clonotype was counted ten times or more. This CDR3 is CASSYSPGAMSTDTQYF. Written as DNA, the CDR3 is TGTGCCAGCAGTTACTCCCCAGGCGCAATGAGCACAGATACGCAGTATTTT. The rearrangement links TRBV6-2 or TRBV6-3 to TRBJ2-3; no reliable D call. The V and J ends lost 0 bases and 0 bases respectively, with 13 bases between them. Germline values: CDR1 MNHEY, CDR2 SVGEGT. The CDR3 is 17 amino acids.

This clonotype came up many times. The chain couples TRBV6-2 or TRBV6-3 to TRBJ2-3, with no clear D. This CDR3 is built from 12 residues. CDR1 is MNHEY and CDR2 is SVGEGT in the germline V gene. Trimming left V 4 bases short and J 2 bases short, with 4 bases between. The CDR3 here is CASSSTTDTQYF. In DNA form, the CDR3 reads TGTGCCAGCAGTTCGACCACAGATACGCAGTATTTT.

This clonotype was recorded at least ten times. The chain joins TRBV11-1 to TRBJ2-2, with 11 bases that match TRBD2. Germline values: CDR1 SGHAT, CDR2 FQDESV (reference sequence). V dropped 1 base and J dropped 4; count of bases not matched to a gene: 2. This CDR3 has 16 residues. Written as DNA, the CDR3 is TGTGCCAGCAGCTTAGGACTAGCGGGACTCACCGGGGAGCTGTTTTTT. Protein: CASSLGLAGLTGELFF.

The chain carries TRBV29-1 and TRBJ1-1; the D is unclear. Germline assignment: CDR1 SQVTM and CDR2 ANQGSEA. The CDR3 totals 11 residues. The V end was cut by 7 bases, the J end by 3 bases, with 9 bases between. CDR3 protein: CSGHRDTEAFF. The CDR3 nucleotides read TGCAGCGGACACCGGGACACTGAAGCTTTCTTT.

This clonotype was picked up many times. This sequence joins TRBV2 and TRBJ1-2, with unresolved D. The CDR3 has 16 residues. Trimming shortened V by 2 bases and J by 3 bases, and 16 bases separated the two germline ends. Per the germline V gene, CDR1 is SNHLY and CDR2 is FYNNEI. CDR3 in amino acids: CASSELGRPEYYGYTF. CDR3 nucleotide sequence: TGTGCCAGCAGTGAACTGGGCCGACCAGAATACTATGGCTACACCTTC.

This clonotype was picked up a small number of times. The chain carries TRBV29-1 and TRBJ2-3, with TRBD1 matching 10 bases. This CDR3 has 14 residues. Looked up from germline, CDR1 is SQVTM and CDR2 is ANQGSEA. V lost 1 base, J lost 3 bases, and 1 base stayed unmatched. The CDR3 reads CSVEGTGGTDTQYF. The CDR3 DNA reads as TGCAGCGTTGAAGGGACAGGGGGAACAGATACGCAGTATTTT.

Concerning this clonotype: Germline and junction disagree at one end, which may indicate a read error. The genes are TRBV29-1 and TRBJ2-3; D unresolved. The CDR3 is 13 residues long. Germline lookup yields CDR1 SQVTM and CDR2 ANQGSEA. The CDR3 DNA reads TGCACCGTTGGGCTTGACGGCACAGATACGCAGTATTTT. It yields the protein CTVGLDGTDTQYF.

Many counts were recorded for this clonotype. The rearrangement joins TRBV7-2 to TRBJ2-3; no clear D. The germline V gene encodes CDR1 SGHTA and CDR2 FQGNSA. Trimming removed 2 bases at V and 6 bases at J, with 3 bases between. The CDR3 has 11 residues. CDR3 nucleotide sequence: TGTGCCAGCAGCTTACGGGATACGCAGTATTTT. Residues: CASSLRDTQYF.

This clonotype was recorded at least ten times. The chain uses TRBV2 and TRBJ1-6, with TRBD1 matching over 7 bases. Per germline, CDR1 SNHLY and CDR2 FYNNEI. CDR3 size: 15 residues. V dropped 7 bases and J dropped 0; count of bases not matched to a gene: 3. CDR3 sequence: CASKTGYSYNSPLHF. In nucleotides, the CDR3 is TGTGCCAGCAAGACAGGGTACTCCTATAATTCACCCCTCCACTTT.

This clonotype was recorded a few times. This rearrangement joins TRBV5-4 to TRBJ2-3; possibly TRBD1 for D (5 bases). Between the trimmed V and J ends, which lost 3 bases and 6 bases, there was a span of 14 bases. This CDR3 has 14 amino acids. CDR1 SGHNT and CDR2 YYREEE come from the germline V gene (reference sequence). This CDR3 is CASSWGSSVDTQYF. The CDR3 nucleotides read TGTGCCAGCAGCTGGGGCTCAAGCGTCGATACGCAGTATTTT.